This TCR beta chain comes out of a study of T cells after yellow fever vaccination. For the study at large: Low-cell-number fractions underwent preparation using SMART-Seq v4 Ultra Low Input.

Each CDR3 protein gets one entry after TCRdb re-called the 5' RACE reads with MiXCR. The sample records about 300,000 distinct CDR3 sequences, approximately 3.9% being singletons. Germline V gene sequence: CDR1 SGHAT, CDR2 FQNNGV. The CDR3 is 20 residues long. V was clipped by 5 bases and J by 5 bases; unmatched bases: 20. Study outcomes and limitations: Overlap between CD4 and CD8 compartments was detected for a small share of clonotypes. Subsequent to the booster, the majority of primary-vaccination clones reappeared (around 95% CD4, more than 70% CD8). Abundant clonotypes (contaminants from the bulk population) could be present in FACS-sorted repertoires.

This clonotype was seen a handful of times. Its antigen is unknown. The gene calls are TRBV11-2 and TRBJ2-5; 13 nucleotides agree with TRBD2. This TCR was recovered from a man aged 18 to 29 who received the YFV17D yellow fever vaccine. The sample here was PBMCs, taken 5 days after the yellow fever booster vaccination. The CDR3 nucleotides are TGTGCCAGCAGCCCCCTACTTTCACGACTAGCGGGGGGCCTCGAGGAGACCCAGTACTTC. Amino acid sequence: CASSPLLSRLAGGLEETQYF.